The 15 T cell receptor beta chains presented below share a single source sample, sequenced in a study of T cell changes during pregnancy in multiple sclerosis (dated by TCRdb to between 2018 and 2020). The library was obtained by the immunoSEQ multiplex PCR assay. Drawn from immuneACCESS, this table holds only the in-frame rearrangements with V and J called that TCRdb kept. Clones are partly lost; checked studies trace under half to an unresolved V gene and leave the rest unexplained. This sample gives just under 95,000 clones in total; about 92% of them show up just once. The ten largest clones take up about 2.7% of the sample. Specimen: peripheral blood, collected in the first trimester of pregnancy. Source of these receptors: a female donor with multiple sclerosis, enrolled in a pregnancy study.

This clone has just one count. The J gene is TRBJ2-3, the V gene TRBV28; TRBD2 agrees at 9 bases. The V and J ends lost 6 bases and 6 bases, in that order; junction bases with no gene match: 10. This CDR3 has 15 amino acids. CDR1 is MDHEN, CDR2 SYDVKM, per germline. CDR3 DNA sequence: TGTGCCAGCAGATCCGGGACTAGCATCGGGGATACGCAGTATTTT. Translated: CASRSGTSIGDTQYF.

This rearrangement joins TRBV4-1 to TRBJ2-2, with TRBD1 identical over 9 bases. CDR3 length: 15 amino acids. The germline gives CDR1 MGHRA, CDR2 YSYEKL. V lost 2 bases, J lost 7 bases, and 5 bases stayed unmatched. The CDR3 DNA reads as TGCGCCAGCAGCCAACACAGGGGGCTGAACGGGGAGCTGTTTTTT. It specifies CASSQHRGLNGELFF.

The rearrangement uses TRBV7-6 and TRBJ2-1, with D perhaps TRBD2 (6 bases). CDR1 is SGHVS and CDR2 is FNYEAQ in the germline V gene. The ends were cut back, 6 bases at V and 6 bases at J, with 15 bases in the middle. This CDR3 is built from 14 residues. CDR3 loop: CASSYGPEGNEQFF. In DNA, the CDR3 is TGTGCCAGCAGTTATGGACCGGAGGGCAATGAGCAGTTCTTC.

This clone appeared a few times. The gene calls are TRBV7-2 and TRBJ2-2; the D gene is possibly TRBD2 (5 bases). This CDR3 is 14 amino acids long. The V gene lost 7 bases and the J gene lost 6 bases, with 15 bases spanning the gap. From germline, CDR1 is SGHTA and CDR2 FQGNSA. CDR3: CASTTILGSGELFF. The CDR3 DNA is TGTGCCAGCACCACCATACTAGGCTCCGGGGAGCTGTTTTTT.

This clone was detected only once. The chain links TRBV19 to TRBJ1-4, with 7 bases fitting TRBD1. This CDR3 comprises 15 residues. The J segment lost 0 bases and the V segment lost 5 bases, leaving 3 bases of the junction unmatched. Germline V CDR1 and CDR2: LNHDA, SQIVND (reference sequence). The CDR3 sequence is CASSPGTATNEKLFF. Here the CDR3 DNA reads TGTGCCAGTAGTCCCGGGACAGCAACTAATGAAAAACTGTTTTTT. Supplemented by reference TRBV19 and TRBJ1-4, the full variable domain reads DGGITQSPKYLFRKEGQNVTLSCEQNLNHDAMYWYRQDPGQGLRLIYYSQIVNDFQKGDIAEGYSVSREKKESFPLTVTSAQKNPTAFYLCASSPGTATNEKLFFGSGTQLSVL.

In DNA, the CDR3 is TGTGCCAGTAGTAAGGAGGTGGGGGCGGGAAACATTCAGTACTTC. The encoded protein is CASSKEVGAGNIQYF. The chain has TRBV19 and TRBJ2-4, with a tentative D call TRBD1 (6 bases). There are 15 residues in the CDR3. CDR1 and CDR2 (germline): LNHDA, SQIVND (reference sequence). V gave up 4 bases and J gave up 6 bases, with 16 bases separating them.

The chain combines TRBV4-3 with TRBJ1-2; a weak D match, TRBD1 (5 bases). Germline V gene data show CDR1 as LGHNA and CDR2 as YSLEER. The V gene lost 0 bases and the J gene lost 5 bases, with 16 bases spanning the gap. The CDR3 runs 16 residues. The CDR3 nucleotides are TGCGCCAGCAGCCAAGATACTCAGGGCGTTGGGTATGGCTACACCTTC. Residues: CASSQDTQGVGYGYTF.

This chain joins TRBV9 and TRBJ2-3; D ambiguous. Per germline, CDR1 SGDLS and CDR2 YYNGEE. The CDR3 spans 15 residues. V was clipped by 4 bases and J by 6 bases, with 18 bases between them. The CDR3 DNA follows: TGTGCCAGCAGCCCGCCGGAGCGCCCGAGTGATACGCAGTATTTT. It translates to CASSPPERPSDTQYF.

The chain's CDR3 is CASSLVLGGGETQYF. The CDR3 region has the DNA TGTGCCAGCAGCTTAGTTCTAGGTGGAGGAGAGACCCAGTACTTC. The J gene is TRBJ2-5, the V gene TRBV7-9, with a tentative D call TRBD2 (5 bases). V lost 1 base and J lost 4, with 13 bases in between. Germline V gene lookup returns CDR1 SEHNR and CDR2 FQNEAQ (reference sequence). This CDR3 is 15 amino acids long. The variable domain in full, completed from reference TRBV7-9 and TRBJ2-5, reads DTGVSQNPRHKITKRGQNVTFRCDPISEHNRLYWYRQTLGQGPEFLTYFQNEAQLEKSRLLSDRFSAERPKGSFSTLEIQRTEQGDSAMYLCASSLVLGGGETQYFGPGTRLLVL.

The chain links TRBV9 to TRBJ2-7; 11 bases are a match to TRBD2. Germline CDR1 is SGDLS and CDR2 is YYNGEE. The V and J ends lost 0 bases and 1 base, in that order; junction bases with no gene match: 3. The CDR3 runs 16 residues. The CDR3 DNA is TGTGCCAGCAGCGTAGGAACTAGCGGGAGATCCTACGAGCAGTACTTC. It translates to CASSVGTSGRSYEQYF. Full variable domain (missing parts from reference TRBV9 and TRBJ2-7): DSGVTQTPKHLITATGQRVTLRCSPRSGDLSVYWYQQSLDQGLQFLIQYYNGEERAKGNILERFSAQQFPDLHSELNLSSLELGDSALYFCASSVGTSGRSYEQYFGPGTRLTVT.

This chain uses TRBV1 with TRBJ2-7; the listed D gene, TRBD2, was not tested against the DNA. TRBV1 represents a pseudogene. CDR3 size: 19 residues. CDR3 DNA: TGCACCAGCAGCCAAGGGTGGACGAATAGCGGGGAGCTATCCTACGAGCAGTACTTC. This encodes CTSSQGWTNSGELSYEQYF.

CDR3 DNA sequence: TGTGCCAGCAGCCGGACAGACGGTAATCAGCCCCAGCATTTT. Translating it yields CASSRTDGNQPQHF. This chain connects TRBV28 to TRBJ1-5, with D possibly TRBD1 on 6 matching bases. Trimming removed 6 bases at V and 4 bases at J, with 13 bases between. The CDR3 extends over 14 amino acids. The germline V gene has CDR1 MDHEN and CDR2 SYDVKM. Complete variable domain (other parts from reference TRBV28 and TRBJ1-5): DVKVTQSSRYLVKRTGEKVFLECVQDMDHENMFWYRQDPGLGLRLIYFSYDVKMKEKGDIPEGYSVSREKKERFSLILESASTNQTSMYLCASSRTDGNQPQHFGDGTRLSIL.

This sequence joins TRBV5-4 and TRBJ2-3; a weak D match, TRBD2 (6 bases). The CDR3 sequence is 14 residues long. In germline, CDR1 is SGHNT, CDR2 YYREEE (reference sequence). Deletions cut 4 bases from V and 0 bases from J, with 9 bases between. The CDR3: CASSRETSTDTQYF. The DNA of the CDR3 is TGTGCCAGCAGCCGGGAGACCAGCACAGATACGCAGTATTTT.

This sequence joins TRBV5-1 and TRBJ2-7, with D hard to call. This CDR3 has 12 amino acids. The V gene lost 4 bases and the J gene lost 4 bases, with 9 bases spanning the gap. CDR1 is SGHRS and CDR2 is YFSETQ in the germline V gene. In DNA form, the CDR3 reads TGCGCCAGCAGCGGCAGTCAATACGAGCAGTACTTC. Protein sequence: CASSGSQYEQYF.

This clone was picked up one time. The rearrangement uses TRBV7-2 and TRBJ1-4; 8 bases fit TRBD1. The CDR3 spans 13 residues. The V and J ends lost 5 bases and 9 bases, in that order; junction bases with no gene match: 5. Germline CDR1 reads SGHTA; CDR2 reads FQGNSA. In DNA form, the CDR3 reads TGTGCCAGCAGCCCTGGACAGGGACAAAAACTGTTTTTT. Encoded protein: CASSPGQGQKLFF.